A selection of T cell receptor beta chains follows, all from one sample in a study of early T cells in non-severe SARS-CoV-2 infection. TCRdb ran MiXCR on the 5' RACE reads and lists one entry per CDR3 protein. The data hold 45,000 to 55,000 distinct CDR3 sequences, with about 9.9% observed a single time. The specimen was whole blood. These receptors were taken from an adult who was a healthcare worker with PCR-confirmed SARS-CoV-2 infection or an uninfected control (not recorded which). CDR3s include the opening cysteine and the closing phenylalanine or tryptophan. A D gene is named only where the DNA matches it firmly. A clone size is listed for some rows: how often the clone was seen (once, few, many), or a class if it is expanded.

d_gene	v_gene	abundance	j_gene	CDR3nt	CDR3aa
TRBD2	TRBV4-1	many	TRBJ2-1	TGCGCCAGCAGCCAAGTTCTAGCGGGAGACCTTAAGCAGTTCTTC	CASSQVLAGDLKQFF
.	TRBV20-1	many	TRBJ2-2	TGCAGTGCTAGAATTGGCAGCACCGACACCGGGGAGCTGTTTTTT	CSARIGSTDTGELFF
TRBD1	TRBV6-4	few	TRBJ1-1	TGTGCCAGCAGTGAACTCCCAGGGGGGAACACTGAAGCTTTCTTT	CASSELPGGNTEAFF
.	TRBV28	few	TRBJ2-7	TGTGCCAGCACCCTTAGGGGGGGTGGAGGGAGAAGGGAGCAGTACTTC	CASTLRGGGGRREQYF
.	TRBV12-3/TRBV12-4	many	TRBJ1-4	TGTGCCAGCAGTTTACACAGGGCGGAAGAAAAACTGTTTTTT	CASSLHRAEEKLFF
.	TRBV3-1	.	TRBJ2-3	TGTGCCAGCAGCACCCGCACAGATACGCAGTATTTT	CASSTRTDTQYF
TRBD2	TRBV28	few	TRBJ2-2	TGTGCCAGCAGCCCCCGGGACTATCTTACCGGGGAGCTGTTTTTT	CASSPRDYLTGELFF
.	TRBV20-1	.	TRBJ1-5	TGCAGTGCTAGTAGAGGAAACTATCGGCCCCAGCATTTT	CSASRGNYRPQHF
.	TRBV12-3/TRBV12-4	few	TRBJ2-3	TGTGCCAGCAGTCAACTAGTATATACGCAGTATTTT	CASSQLVYTQYF
.	TRBV29-1	few	TRBJ1-4	TGCAGCGCCGATTGGGGGACGGGTGAAAAACTGTTTTTT	CSADWGTGEKLFF
.	TRBV5-1	.	TRBJ2-7	TGCGCCAGCAGCTTCCTCGGTACCGGCGACGAGCAGTACTTC	CASSFLGTGDEQYF
TRBD2	TRBV20-1	many	TRBJ2-3	TGCAGTGCTAACCCGGGGTTTGGGGAGGGTACAGATACGCAGTATTTT	CSANPGFGEGTDTQYF
.	TRBV6-5	.	TRBJ2-3	TGTGCCAGCAGTTACTCAGTTGCCCCCGGAGATACGCAGTATTTT	CASSYSVAPGDTQYF
.	TRBV10-3	.	TRBJ2-2	TGTGCCATCAGCCCTGGACAGACCACCGGGGAGCTGTTTTTT	CAISPGQTTGELFF
TRBD1	TRBV29-1	medium-sized	TRBJ1-1	TGCAGCGTTAACAGGGGTGGGACTGAAGCTTTCTTT	CSVNRGGTEAFF
.	TRBV5-1	many	TRBJ2-1	TGCGCCAGCAGCTTGGGGTATAGGGGGAGTACTGAGCAGTTCTTC	CASSLGYRGSTEQFF
.	TRBV18	.	TRBJ2-4	TGTGCCAGCTCACCACTGGCCGCCGCCGGGGGAAACATTCAGTACTTC	CASSPLAAAGGNIQYF
.	TRBV5-1	many	TRBJ2-5	TGCGCCAGCAGCCCACAGGGTTACCAAGAGACCCAGTACTTC	CASSPQGYQETQYF
TRBD1	TRBV27	.	TRBJ1-1	TGTGCCAGCAGTCCACTACCGACAGGGTTTTCGTCGCGAGCTTTCTTT	CASSPLPTGFSSRAFF
.	TRBV9	few	TRBJ1-4	TGTGCCAGCAGCCCCCTGGGGGGGATCGGTGAAAAACTGTTTTTT	CASSPLGGIGEKLFF
.	TRBV7-8	many	TRBJ2-4	TGTGCCAGCAGCTTAGGGAAAGGGGAGTATCTAGCCAAAAACATTCAGTACTTC	CASSLGKGEYLAKNIQYF
TRBD2	TRBV20-1	.	TRBJ2-5	TGCAGTGCCAGAGGACTAGCGGGGGTAATTCAAGAGACCCAGTACTTC	CSARGLAGVIQETQYF
.	TRBV3-1	few	TRBJ1-1	TGTGCCAGCAGCCAAGGCACGGGGGGCACTGAAGCTTTCTTT	CASSQGTGGTEAFF
.	TRBV3-1	many	TRBJ2-7	TGTGCCAGCAGCCAAGCCATGGAGAACCGGCCGGGACTCCGCTACGAGCAGTACTTC	CASSQAMENRPGLRYEQYF
.	TRBV21-1	.	TRBJ1-4	TGTGCCAGCAGCGGCCAGGGTTATGAAAAACTGTTTTTT	CASSGQGYEKLFF
.	TRBV7-2	few	TRBJ1-1	TGTGCCAGCAGCTTGTTGGCGCTGAACACTGAAGCTTTCTTT	CASSLLALNTEAFF
.	TRBV12-3/TRBV12-4	many	TRBJ1-1	TGTGCCAGCAGTTTACCCACTTTCAGGGGTCTGGTTACTGAAGCTTTCTTT	CASSLPTFRGLVTEAFF
TRBD2	TRBV11-2	few	TRBJ2-7	TGTGCCAGCAGCACAGGACTAGTAGGCTACGAGCAGTACTTC	CASSTGLVGYEQYF
TRBD2	TRBV6-1	few	TRBJ2-3	TGTGCCAGCAGTAAATCCAGCGGGGGGACACGCACAGATACGCAGTATTTT	CASSKSSGGTRTDTQYF
TRBD1	TRBV7-9	.	TRBJ2-5	TGTGCCAGCAGCTTCGGGACAGGGATGTTGGAGACCCAGTACTTC	CASSFGTGMLETQYF
.	TRBV15	many	TRBJ2-7	TGTGCCACCAGCAGCGAGCTCTACGAGCAGTACTTC	CATSSELYEQYF
.	TRBV2	few	TRBJ1-1	TGTGCCAGCAGCAGGGAAACTGGCACTGAAGCTTTCTTT	CASSRETGTEAFF
.	TRBV7-9	.	TRBJ2-3	TGTGCCAGCAGCTCAGGACCGGGCGCGCAGTATTTT	CASSSGPGAQYF
.	TRBV20-1	.	TRBJ1-6	TGCAGTGCCCAAGCGAGCTCCTATAATTCACCCCTCCACTTT	CSAQASSYNSPLHF
.	TRBV13	many	TRBJ2-3	TGTGCCAGCAGCCCCGCAGGGCCCACAGATACGCAGTATTTT	CASSPAGPTDTQYF
TRBD1	TRBV12-3/TRBV12-4	few	TRBJ1-4	TGTGCCAGCAGCGCAGGGGGAACCAATGAAAAACTGTTTTTT	CASSAGGTNEKLFF
.	TRBV7-2	few	TRBJ2-1	TGTGCCAGCAGCTTAGTGTGGCGCCGAAGGGACAATGAGCAGTTCTTC	CASSLVWRRRDNEQFF
.	TRBV4-1	many	TRBJ1-6	TGCGCCAGCAGCCAAGATCTATCCCGGCTATCCTATAATTCACCCCTCCACTTT	CASSQDLSRLSYNSPLHF
TRBD1	TRBV11-3	few	TRBJ2-2	TGTGCCAGCAGCTTTAGGGGGCAAACCGGGGAGCTGTTTTTT	CASSFRGQTGELFF
.	TRBV15	many	TRBJ2-1	TGTGCCACGACCCCCGGGACAACCTACAATGAGCAGTTCTTC	CATTPGTTYNEQFF
.	TRBV9	.	TRBJ2-2	TGTGCCAGCAGCGCCGATCTTGAGGTCACCGGGGAGCTGTTTTTT	CASSADLEVTGELFF
.	TRBV29-1	.	TRBJ1-2	TGCAGCGTTTTAATTCGGGGAGGGAACTATGGCTACACCTTC	CSVLIRGGNYGYTF
.	TRBV24-1	many	TRBJ2-2	TGTGCCACCAGTGACGTGAACACCGGGGAGCTGTTTTTT	CATSDVNTGELFF
.	TRBV29-1	.	TRBJ1-1	TGCAGCGCGGGGGGCCAGCTGAACACTGAAGCTTTCTTT	CSAGGQLNTEAFF
TRBD1	TRBV5-1	few	TRBJ2-7	TGCGCCAGCAGCCTTCTTTCCCGGGACAGAAGCTCCTACGAGCAGTACTTC	CASSLLSRDRSSYEQYF
TRBD2	TRBV9	few	TRBJ2-1	TGTGCCAGCAGCGCCACTAGCGGGAGGGCTTACAATGAGCAGTTCTTC	CASSATSGRAYNEQFF
.	TRBV10-3	.	TRBJ1-1	TGTGCCATCAGGGGCCATGACAGTACTGAAGCTTTCTTT	CAIRGHDSTEAFF
TRBD2	TRBV10-1	few	TRBJ2-2	TGCGCCAGCAGTTCAAGCCCGGGACTAGCGGGAGGGAAGAACACCGGGGAGCTGTTTTTT	CASSSSPGLAGGKNTGELFF
.	TRBV29-1	many	TRBJ1-2	TGCAGCGTTGATCCGCACGGTGGCTACACCTTC	CSVDPHGGYTF
.	TRBV30	.	TRBJ2-2	TGTGCCTGGATCGCCCAGGTACCCGGGGAGCTGTTTTTT	CAWIAQVPGELFF
.	TRBV7-3	many	TRBJ1-2	TGTGCCAGCAGCCCCAAGCATGCGGGATCCTATGGCTACACCTTC	CASSPKHAGSYGYTF
.	TRBV18	many	TRBJ2-1	TGTGCCAGCTCACGCGAAGAGGATGAGCAGTTCTTC	CASSREEDEQFF
TRBD2	TRBV20-1	few	TRBJ2-7	TGCAGTGCGCCCGGGACTAGCGGACATTCCTACGAGCAGTACTTC	CSAPGTSGHSYEQYF
.	TRBV11-2	many	TRBJ2-3	TGTGCCAGCAGCTTAGGGGGGGGGCCGAATACGCAGTATTTT	CASSLGGGPNTQYF